Reported below is one TCR beta chain. The target antigen is unknown. The entry originates in a study of graft-versus-host responses after intestinal transplantation. Study-level information: Among the recipients, transplants were multivisceral, liver-intestinal, or isolated intestinal.

Assay: immunoSEQ multiplex PCR; the TCRdb copy retains only in-frame clones and omits some. The repertoire has about 98,000 clones, about 82% of them found once; the top ten carry over 1.3%. Study-wide points: GvH clonotypes were identified within recipient marrow, with a subset emerging first in ileum or blood.

The germline CDR1 and CDR2 sequences are MNHEY and SMNVEV (reference sequence). V gave up 7 bases and J gave up 2 bases; unmatched junction bases: 8. The CDR3 totals 15 residues. The receptor was derived from a human patient who received an intestinal transplant, so some T cells may come from the graft donor. V is TRBV27 and J is TRBJ2-3; 8 positions match TRBD1. The sample was PBMCs, taken 255 days after intestinal transplant. CDR3 sequence (DNA): TGTGCCAGCACCAGAACAGGGGGGCTCACAGATACGCAGTATTTT. Translating it yields CASTRTGGLTDTQYF.